This T cell receptor beta chain was profiled in a study of shared clonotypes between healthy human individuals. General observations from the study: Naive subsets, compared against memory subsets, generally had larger estimated richness values.

This clone was detected once. Its antigen is still unknown. The table came from immunoSEQ multiplex PCR; TCRdb's copy has only in-frame clones and leaves some out. The sample records 1.6 million or so clones, 98% to 99% being singletons. This receptor was taken from a young man in good health. The sequencing sample was made of naive CD4+ T cells sorted from blood. The subset was: CD45RA+ positively selected.

The CDR3 sequence: CASSVYGGLYNEQFF. CDR3 bases: TGTGCCAGCAGTGTTTATGGGGGACTCTACAATGAGCAGTTCTTC. The chain couples TRBV7-9 to TRBJ2-1, with D possibly matching TRBD2 (6 bases). V was pared by 6 bases and J by 3 bases, with 15 bases between. Germline V lookup: CDR1 SEHNR, CDR2 FQNEAQ (reference sequence). CDR3 length: 15 residues.